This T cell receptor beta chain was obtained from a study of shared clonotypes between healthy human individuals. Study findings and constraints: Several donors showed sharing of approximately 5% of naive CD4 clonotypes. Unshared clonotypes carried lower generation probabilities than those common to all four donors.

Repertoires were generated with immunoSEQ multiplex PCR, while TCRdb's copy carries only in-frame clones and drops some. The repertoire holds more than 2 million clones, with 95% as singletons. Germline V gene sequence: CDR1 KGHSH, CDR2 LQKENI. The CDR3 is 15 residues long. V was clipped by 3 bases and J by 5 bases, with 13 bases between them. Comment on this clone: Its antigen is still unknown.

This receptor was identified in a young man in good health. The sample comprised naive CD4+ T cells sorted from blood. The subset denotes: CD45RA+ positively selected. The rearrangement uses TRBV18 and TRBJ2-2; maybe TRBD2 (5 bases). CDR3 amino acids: CASSPYGLGTGELFF. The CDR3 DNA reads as TGTGCCAGCTCACCCTACGGACTTGGGACCGGGGAGCTGTTTTTT.